These 25 T cell receptor beta chains came from one sample sequenced in a study of T cells in Graves' hyperthyroidism and ophthalmopathy. It was RNA transcripts that yielded the amplified TCR beta CDR3 regions. HTBI primers were the set used in a first-round RT-PCR of the TCR CDR3. TCRdb re-called the multiplex PCR reads with MiXCR, one entry per CDR3 protein. The profile shows about 720,000 distinct CDR3 sequences, 16% of them singletons. Sequenced input: blood. The receptor set was obtained from a young man with Graves' hyperthyroidism.

Worth noting for this clonotype: Given a much more abundant clone one base away, this may be a read error. The DNA of the CDR3 is TGTGCCAGCAGCGGGACTAGCGGGAGCAACAAGCAGTACTTC. Its translation: CASSGTSGSNKQYF. The chain employs TRBV6-1 and TRBJ2-7; 14 bases fit TRBD2. This CDR3 spans 14 amino acids. The junction had 6 bases not matched to a gene; V was cut back by 6 bases and J by 8 bases. CDR1 and CDR2 (germline): MNHNS, SASEGT.

A few counts support this clonotype. V usage is TRBV24-1 and J usage is TRBJ1-5; TRBD1 agrees at 9 bases. The CDR3 covers 12 residues. Trimming took 9 bases from V and 4 from J; bases not matched to a gene: 0. Germline CDR1 and CDR2: KGHDR and SFDVKD. CDR3 bases: TGTGCCACCGGACAGGGGAATCAGCCCCAGCATTTT. Its translation: CATGQGNQPQHF.

This clonotype was detected a few times. The chain combines TRBV5-1 with TRBJ2-7; 9 nucleotides agree with TRBD1. In germline, CDR1 is SGHRS, CDR2 YFSETQ. This CDR3 spans 14 amino acids. V dropped 7 bases and J dropped 5; count of bases not matched to a gene: 10. The DNA of the CDR3 is TGCGCCAGCCAGACCGGGACAGGGAGCCACGAGCAGTACTTC. Protein product: CASQTGTGSHEQYF.

The J gene is TRBJ2-2, the V gene TRBV19; 7 nucleotides align to TRBD2. The V gene's germline CDR1 is LNHDA and CDR2 SQIVND (reference sequence). The V segment lost 9 bases and the J segment 1 base; nucleotides outside the gene matches: 5. CDR3 length equals 14 residues. Here the CDR3 DNA reads TGTGCCAGCCAAGCGGGACTGAACACCGGGGAGCTGTTTTTT. It specifies CASQAGLNTGELFF.

The chain has TRBV7-8 and TRBJ2-2, with D possibly matching TRBD1 (6 bases). The CDR3 extends over 15 amino acids. Trimming cost V 5 bases and J 1 base, with 11 bases left between them. Germline lookup yields CDR1 SGHVS and CDR2 FQNEAQ. The CDR3 nucleotides read TGTGCCAGCAGCCTGCGCAGGGGGAACACCGGGGAGCTGTTTTTT. Translation gives CASSLRRGNTGELFF.

This clonotype was counted a few times. The chain recombines TRBV28 with TRBJ2-7; 15 positions agree with TRBD2. Germline V gives CDR1 MDHEN, CDR2 SYDVKM. V trimming: 6 bases; J trimming: 0 bases; junction bases outside the gene matches: 6. This CDR3 contains 17 residues. The CDR3 spells CASSLGLAGGISYEQYF. The CDR3 region has the DNA TGTGCCAGCAGCCTGGGACTAGCGGGAGGCATCTCCTACGAGCAGTACTTC.

This chain links TRBV20-1 with TRBJ1-5; D perhaps matches TRBD1 (5 bases). Trimming took 0 bases from V and 1 from J, leaving 10 bases between them. CDR3 length: 15 amino acids. The germline V gene encodes CDR1 DFQATT and CDR2 SNEGSKA (reference sequence). CDR3 residues: CSARERGRSNQPQHF. The CDR3 nucleotides read TGCAGTGCTAGAGAGAGGGGAAGAAGCAATCAGCCCCAGCATTTT.

This clonotype occurred many times. V gene TRBV18 combines with J gene TRBJ1-5; D ambiguous. There are 15 residues in the CDR3. V shed 3 bases and J shed 6 bases, with 15 bases lying between them. The germline CDR1 and CDR2 sequences are KGHSH and LQKENI. CDR3 in amino acids: CASSPNGLSFQPQHF. The DNA of the CDR3 is TGTGCCAGCTCACCGAACGGACTGTCCTTTCAGCCCCAGCATTTT. Using reference TRBV18 and TRBJ1-5 for the parts outside the CDR3, the full variable domain is NAGVMQNPRHLVRRRGQEARLRCSPMKGHSHVYWYRQLPEEGLKFMVYLQKENIIDESGMPKERFSAEFPKEGPSILRIQQVVRGDSAAYFCASSPNGLSFQPQHFGDGTRLSIL.

Ten or more counts support this clonotype. V and J are TRBV28 and TRBJ2-1; perhaps TRBD1 as D (6 bases). There are 13 residues in the CDR3. The germline gives CDR1 MDHEN, CDR2 SYDVKM. Between the trimmed V and J ends, which lost 6 bases and 7 bases, there was a span of 13 bases. CDR3 nucleotides: TGTGCCAGCAGCCCTAGGGGGTGGAATGAGCAGTTCTTC. Translation: CASSPRGWNEQFF.

This clonotype showed up just a few times. This chain links TRBV30 with TRBJ2-4, with D hard to call. Germline assignment: CDR1 GTSNPN and CDR2 SVGIG (reference sequence). The CDR3 covers 13 residues. V lost 2 bases and J 0 bases, leaving 5 bases between the germline ends. The DNA for the CDR3 is TGTGCCTGGAGTCCTCTAGCCAAAAACATTCAGTACTTC. Translation: CAWSPLAKNIQYF.

J is TRBJ2-7 and V is TRBV7-9; D possibly corresponds to TRBD2 (5 bases). The CDR3 is 14 amino acids. Germline V lookup: CDR1 SEHNR, CDR2 FQNEAQ (reference sequence). Trimming took off 4 bases at V and 7 bases at J, with 17 bases between the two ends. This CDR3 reads CASSSWGSAVEQYF. CDR3 bases: TGTGCCAGCAGCTCCTGGGGTAGCGCCGTTGAGCAGTACTTC.

This clonotype was observed a handful of times. The chain recombines TRBV7-3 with TRBJ2-7; D not certain. CDR1 is SGHTA, CDR2 FQGTGA, per germline. The CDR3 spans 12 residues. The V end lost 1 base, the J end lost 6 bases, and 7 bases lay between the germline ends. CDR3 in amino acids: CASSLNGREQYF. Here the CDR3 DNA reads TGTGCCAGCAGCTTAAATGGACGCGAGCAGTACTTC.

The chain recombines TRBV20-1 with TRBJ2-3; TRBD2 might be the D (6 bases). This CDR3 region has 15 residues. V was clipped by 6 bases and J by 1 base, with 17 bases between them. Germline CDR1 is DFQATT and CDR2 is SNEGSKA (reference sequence). CDR3 nucleotide sequence: TGCAGTGCAGTAGAAGGTAGCGGAGGCACAGATACGCAGTATTTT. It specifies CSAVEGSGGTDTQYF.

This clonotype was detected a few times. The gene calls are TRBV6-1 and TRBJ1-2; D not certain. There are 11 residues in the CDR3. V lost 7 bases, J lost 4 bases, and 7 bases lay in between. Germline assignment: CDR1 MNHNS and CDR2 SASEGT. The CDR3 loop is CASKGIYGYTF. The CDR3 coding sequence is TGTGCCAGCAAAGGAATCTATGGCTACACCTTC.

This clonotype was observed at least ten times. The genes are TRBV7-2 and TRBJ2-7; D gene ambiguous. V lost 4 bases, J lost 5 bases, and 9 bases lay in between. The CDR3 length is 12 residues. In germline, CDR1 is SGHTA, CDR2 FQGNSA. The CDR3 region is CASSYGGDEQYF. In DNA form, the CDR3 reads TGTGCCAGCAGCTACGGCGGAGACGAGCAGTACTTC.

This clonotype has a handful of counts. The chain couples TRBV6-1 to TRBJ2-7, with a tentative D call TRBD2 (6 bases). The CDR3 covers 14 residues. Germline lookup yields CDR1 MNHNS and CDR2 SASEGT. V dropped 2 bases and J dropped 3 bases, with 11 bases sitting between them. The CDR3 loop is CASSERGGNYEQYF. The CDR3 DNA sequence: TGTGCCAGCAGTGAACGGGGAGGCAACTACGAGCAGTACTTC.

This clonotype turned up a few times. This chain connects TRBV29-1 to TRBJ2-5; no firm D call. The germline V gene encodes CDR1 SQVTM and CDR2 ANQGSEA. The CDR3 sequence is 13 residues long. Trimming pared 5 bases from V and 1 base from J, leaving 11 bases between. The CDR3 sequence is CSVPQPLQETQYF. The CDR3, as DNA: TGCAGCGTTCCTCAGCCTCTCCAAGAGACCCAGTACTTC.

In regard to this clonotype: It may be a read error: a sequence one base away is much more abundant. The V and J genes are TRBV28 and TRBJ1-3; no clear D gene. The CDR3 runs to 11 residues. CDR1 is MDHEN and CDR2 is SYDVKM in the germline V gene. CDR3 bases: TGTACCAGCACCGAAACGAACACCATATATTTT. As protein: CTSTETNTIYF.

CDR3 nucleotide sequence: TGCAGTGCTAGAGATTCCTCAGGTAGCGGGGCTGGGGTCCAAGAGACCCAGTACTTC. It yields the protein CSARDSSGSGAGVQETQYF. This rearrangement joins TRBV20-1 to TRBJ2-5; 8 nucleotides line up with TRBD2. The junction had 16 bases not matched to a gene; V was cut back by 0 bases and J by 1 base. Germline V CDR1 and CDR2: DFQATT, SNEGSKA (reference sequence). The CDR3 is made up of 19 amino acids.

In this sample, this clonotype turned up many times. The J gene is TRBJ2-7, the V gene TRBV20-1, with 8 bases identical to TRBD1. The CDR3 is 16 amino acids. V dropped 1 base and J dropped 2; count of bases not matched to a gene: 10. Germline CDR1 reads DFQATT; CDR2 reads SNEGSKA (reference sequence). This CDR3 is CSARGSGTGLTYEQYF. The CDR3 nucleotides read TGCAGTGCTAGAGGGTCCGGGACAGGCCTGACCTACGAGCAGTACTTC.

This clonotype was detected a few times. The rearrangement uses TRBV10-3 and TRBJ2-5, with D possibly matching TRBD1 (6 bases). Trimming left V 6 bases short and J 1 base short, with 12 bases between. This CDR3 region has 14 residues. Germline CDR1 reads ENHRY; CDR2 reads SYGVKD. The DNA of the CDR3 is TGTGCCATCAGCCCGGGACAACGCCAAGAGACCCAGTACTTC. Translation: CAISPGQRQETQYF.

The chain employs TRBV27 and TRBJ2-1; 9 nucleotides agree with TRBD2. Germline lookup yields CDR1 MNHEY and CDR2 SMNVEV (reference sequence). CDR3 length equals 16 residues. Trimming at V came to 5 bases and at J to 6 bases, leaving 11 bases not matched to a gene. DNA for the CDR3: TGTGCCAGCAGTCCCCGCTCTAGCGGGATTATCAATGAGCAGTTCTTC. This codes for CASSPRSSGIINEQFF.

This rearrangement joins TRBV20-1 to TRBJ2-3; 8 nucleotides align to TRBD2. The CDR3 runs to 15 residues. J gave up 5 bases and V 0 bases, and 7 bases lay outside the gene matches. Per germline, CDR1 DFQATT and CDR2 SNEGSKA (reference sequence). The CDR3 DNA reads TGCAGTGCTAGAGAATCAGCGGGAGCTGGAGATACGCAGTATTTT. It yields the protein CSARESAGAGDTQYF.

DNA of the CDR3: TGTGCCATCACTCAGGACAGGAGCACAGATACGCAGTATTTT. It is translated as CAITQDRSTDTQYF. The chain combines TRBV10-3 with TRBJ2-3; 7 bases are shared with TRBD1. CDR3 length: 14 amino acids. Germline V gene lookup returns CDR1 ENHRY and CDR2 SYGVKD. Unmatched junction bases numbered 4, after V lost 7 bases and J lost 0 bases.

Only a few counts were recorded for this clonotype. This chain joins TRBV20-1 and TRBJ1-1, with TRBD1 matching over 7 bases. The CDR3 is 12 amino acids. Per germline, CDR1 DFQATT and CDR2 SNEGSKA (reference sequence). V trimming: 5 bases; J trimming: 7 bases; junction bases outside the gene matches: 7. DNA for the CDR3: TGCAGTGCTGCGAGACAGGGAGTTGAAGCTTTCTTT. This gives the protein CSAARQGVEAFF.